This TCR beta chain is from a study of shared clonotypes between healthy human individuals (dated by TCRdb to 2020 to 2021). Concerning the study at large: The cohort comprised a couple of women and a few men aged 18 to 49 years. Different laboratories and diverse techniques were used to prepare libraries and sequence TCR repertoires, to increase sequencing depth and limit assay-specific biases. Per donor, three plates each were used for CD4 naive and CD4 memory, two for CD8 naive, and one for CD8 memory. The study deeply sequenced blood TCR repertoires of five healthy adults to estimate repertoire size and the extent of clonotype sharing between individuals. Each donor's leukapheresis produced roughly between roughly 0.85 and 10 billion PBMCs.

Note on this clone: The clone's antigen remains unknown. One base away there is no much larger clone; base qualities are not given.

CDR1 and CDR2, per the germline V gene, are SGHDT and YYEEEE. Trimming removed 2 bases from V and 8 bases from J; the gene matches leave 9 bases unexplained. Including the terminal cysteine and phenylalanine, the CDR3 comprises 16 residues. CDR3 DNA only is kept here, 48 bases in frame from base 1. Paper-wide results and their limitations: Incomplete sequencing was indicated by rarefaction of sorted-subset datasets, despite the large sequencing depth. Sharing across a handful of donors was observed for about 5% of naive CD4, 3.5% of naive CD8, 2% to 2.5% of memory CD4, and roughly 0.4% of memory CD8 clonotypes. Based on pairwise subsampling, the degree of clonotype sharing among donors was expected to be affected by sequencing depth. Larger estimated clonotype richness was generally found for naive subsets than for memory subsets. The small number of donors limited the genetic and exposure-history diversity represented. Clonotypes shared by all four sorted-subset donors showed higher generation probabilities than non-shared clonotypes. Sampling was limited to blood, and TCR repertoires in tissue likely differ from TCR repertoires in blood.

Using the deep immunoSEQ assay, multiplex PCR amplified TCR CDR3 regions from genomic DNA. For each cell subset, the extracted genomic DNA was distributed evenly across all wells of several immunoSEQ 96-well plates, and each plate served as one replicate. For sorted subsets, each replicate PCR was loaded with 200 to 250 ng genomic DNA, equivalent to about 30,000 T cell genomes. The purified libraries were quantified using a Qubit 3.0 fluorometer, sized with a Bioanalyzer 2100, and then quantified again using the KAPA Library Quantification kit. Every immunoSEQ 96-well plate was sequenced on a separate single-read 150-cycle Illumina NextSeq 550 flow cell. In the paper's pipeline: Because the immunoSEQ output included only junctional sequences and no quality scores, the filtering could not be the same as the filtering used for full-length reads. Sequences were annotated with PyIR, a Python wrapper for IgBLAST v1.9, using IMGT germline references to assign V/J genes and CDR3. Reads were removed for weak V/J assignments (E-value above 1e-6), missing CDR3, stop codons, out-of-frame junctions, or ambiguous translated residues. V3J clonotypes were defined as sequences sharing the same inferred V gene, J gene, and CDR3 amino acid sequence. To compute the percentage overlap between repertoires, the number of shared unique clonotypes was divided by the size of the smaller repertoire. RTK rarefaction, the Chao1 estimator, and Recon v2.1 estimates of unobserved clonotypes were used to assess repertoire richness. Generation probabilities for all TCRbeta clonotypes obtained by the gDNA method from a handful of donors were computed using OLGA. Drawn from immuneACCESS, this table holds only the in-frame rearrangements with V and J called that TCRdb kept. Clones are partly lost; checked studies trace under half to an unresolved V gene and leave the rest unexplained. That table gives V, J and clone size, and the DNA gave D and trimming. The sample contains 550,000 to 850,000 clones, approximately 74% of them found a single time. The top ten constitute 1.5% to 2% of the sample.

Donors were healthy HIV-negative adults with no recently reported acute infections or vaccinations. Only Caucasian adults living in Nashville, Tennessee, USA were represented among the donors. CD4+ T cells were enriched through magnetic negative selection, after which naive cells were positively selected on CD45RA and the remaining negative fraction served as the memory subset. After blood collection by leukapheresis, PBMCs were isolated using Ficoll-Histopaque density gradient centrifugation and then cryopreserved in the vapor phase of liquid nitrogen. Purity and quantity of every magnetically sorted T cell population were checked by analytical flow cytometry. Genomic DNA was isolated from each sorted fraction and quantified by UV absorbance on a Nanodrop 2000c.

Sequencing input: memory CD4+ T cells sorted from blood. The cell subset or site label corresponds to: CD45RA-negative fraction. This receptor was taken from a woman aged 25 to 39 in good health. This sequence uses TRBV5-6 and TRBJ2-2; 10 of the junction bases match TRBD1. The CDR3: CASSFYGTGARGELFF. The DNA reads as follows: TGTGCCAGCAGCTTCTACGGGACAGGGGCAAGAGGGGAGCTGTTTTTT.